The clone carrying this T cell receptor beta chain was detected a few times. As yet, its antigen is unknown. TCRdb re-called the reads with MiXCR, one entry per CDR3 protein. The sample lists more than 300,000 distinct CDR3 sequences, roughly a third occurring once. This CDR3 contains 14 residues. Germline trimming cut 7 bases from V and 5 bases from J; bases unmatched to any gene: 8. Germline V gives CDR1 MNHEY, CDR2 SVGAGI. This sample is part of a study of T cell repertoires in cytomegalovirus infection. The overall study: Shared public TCR beta signatures pointed to both CMV infection and a matching HLA type. Findings and limits, study-wide: Cumulative public TCR beta family frequency identified CMV carriers with the relevant HLA. CMV-specific HLA-C-restricted TCR beta clonotypes dominated the ex vivo response.

Here the sequenced sample was cultured PBMCs, taken from culture after CMV antigen stimulation. The J gene is TRBJ2-1, the V gene TRBV6-5, with 7 positions matching TRBD2. This sequence originates from a human donor in good health (CMV status not recorded). Some clones in this sample may be carry-over from other donors' samples. In DNA, the CDR3 is TGTGCCAGCACCCGCGCCCTAGCGGACAATGAGCAGTTCTTC. Translated: CASTRALADNEQFF.